The 17 T cell receptor beta chains in this list originate from one sample, sequenced in a study of control samples from healthy donors and cancer patients. Clones were sequenced by immunoSEQ multiplex PCR, and TCRdb holds only the in-frame ones, with some missing. Of tens of thousands of clones in the sample, roughly 83% are singletons; the top ten hold approximately 38%. What was sequenced was PBMCs. All receptors derive from a man between 65 and 79 years old with lung cancer.

The rearrangement links TRBV4-3 to TRBJ2-2, with D perhaps TRBD1 (6 bases). The germline CDR1 and CDR2 sequences are LGHNA and YSLEER. The CDR3 sequence is 15 residues long. Trimming left V 3 bases short and J 3 bases short, with 11 bases between. In nucleotides, the CDR3 is TGCGCCAGCAGCCAGATACAGGGCTACACCGGGGAGCTGTTTTTT. Translated, it gives CASSQIQGYTGELFF.

This clone has a handful of counts. The rearrangement uses TRBV28 and TRBJ2-3; 10 bases are a match to TRBD2. The V gene's germline CDR1 is MDHEN and CDR2 SYDVKM. After removal of 10 bases from V and 6 bases from J, the junction contained 7 bases not matched to a gene. The CDR3 covers 13 residues. Here the CDR3 reads CAILSGGRDTQYF. The CDR3 DNA reads TGTGCCATCCTTAGCGGGGGGCGGGATACGCAGTATTTT.

The CDR3 loop is CASSQYNECGNNSPLHF. Written as DNA, the CDR3 is TGTGCCAGCAGCCAATATAATGAGTGTGGGAATAATTCACCCCTCCACTTT. The V call is TRBV4-2, the J call TRBJ1-6; D is unresolved. This CDR3 comprises 17 residues. Germline V lookup: CDR1 LGHNA, CDR2 YNFKEQ. Trimming removed 2 bases at V and 5 bases at J, with 16 bases between.

The V and J genes are TRBV2 and TRBJ2-1; 7 positions agree with TRBD2. Germline CDR1 reads SNHLY; CDR2 reads FYNNEI. The J segment lost 8 bases and the V segment lost 7 bases, leaving 11 bases of the junction unmatched. The CDR3 extends over 14 amino acids. The CDR3 sequence is CASTVTGTKDEQFF. The CDR3 nucleotides are TGTGCCAGCACCGTTACCGGGACTAAGGATGAGCAGTTCTTC. Full variable domain (outside the CDR3, taken from reference TRBV2 and TRBJ2-1): EPEVTQTPSHQVTQMGQEVILRCVPISNHLYFYWYRQILGQKVEFLVSFYNNEISEKSEIFDDQFSVERPDGSNFTLKIRSTKLEDSAMYFCASTVTGTKDEQFFGPGTRLTVL.

This chain links TRBV29-1 with TRBJ2-4; D ambiguous. Deletions cut 1 base from V and 8 bases from J, with 6 bases between. The CDR3 has 11 residues. The V gene's germline CDR1 is SQVTM and CDR2 ANQGSEA. CDR3 bases: TGCAGCGTTGAAGCGGTGGACATTCAGTACTTC. It is translated as CSVEAVDIQYF. Full variable domain (missing parts from reference TRBV29-1 and TRBJ2-4): SAVISQKPSRDICQRGTSLTIQCQVDSQVTMMFWYRQQPGQSLTLIATANQGSEATYESGFVIDKFPISRPNLTFSTLTVSNMSPEDSSIYLCSVEAVDIQYFGAGTRLSVL.

J is TRBJ2-7 and V is TRBV11-2, with D perhaps matching TRBD1 or TRBD2 (6 bases each). Germline V lookup: CDR1 SGHAT, CDR2 FQNNGV. This CDR3 contains 13 residues. The V and J ends lost 6 bases and 6 bases respectively, with 15 bases between them. CDR3 DNA sequence: TGTGCCAGCAGGTCCGGGGGCTTCGGCGAGCAGTACTTC. Amino acids: CASRSGGFGEQYF. Full variable domain (missing parts from reference TRBV11-2 and TRBJ2-7): EAGVAQSPRYKIIEKRQSVAFWCNPISGHATLYWYQQILGQGPKLLIQFQNNGVVDDSQLPKDRFSAERLKGVDSTLKIQPAKLEDSAVYLCASRSGGFGEQYFGPGTRLTVT.

V usage is TRBV3-1 (or the pseudogene TRBV3-2) and J usage is TRBJ1-2; 7 positions match TRBD1. The V gene end was trimmed by 0 bases and the J gene end by 2 bases; junction bases not matched to a gene: 6. Germline lookup yields CDR1 LGHDT and CDR2 YNNKEL (reference sequence). The CDR3 is 16 amino acids. CDR3 sequence: CASSQDVGTDNYGYTF. Written as DNA, the CDR3 is TGTGCCAGCAGCCAAGATGTCGGGACAGACAACTATGGCTACACCTTC.

This chain links TRBV7-9 with TRBJ2-3; maybe TRBD1 (6 bases). This CDR3 has 14 residues. V lost 3 bases to trimming and J lost 0 bases, with 7 bases between them. CDR1 is SEHNR, CDR2 FQNEAQ, per germline (reference sequence). CDR3 sequence: CASSFRGSTDTQYF. In DNA, the CDR3 is TGTGCCAGCAGCTTCAGGGGTAGCACAGATACGCAGTATTTT.

CDR3 nucleotides: TGTGCCAGCAGTCCTACCTATACAGGGATATTATCGCGCGGCTACACCTTC. The encoded protein is CASSPTYTGILSRGYTF. The chain employs TRBV6-6 and TRBJ1-2; D may be TRBD1 (6 bases). From germline, CDR1 is MNHNY and CDR2 SVGAGI (reference sequence). V was pared by 5 bases and J by 8 bases, with 27 bases between. The CDR3 runs to 17 residues.

The chain has TRBV29-1 and TRBJ1-5; perhaps TRBD1 as D (6 bases). Looked up from germline, CDR1 is SQVTM and CDR2 is ANQGSEA. V lost 6 bases to trimming and J lost 2 bases, with 11 bases between them. The CDR3 has 13 amino acids. For the CDR3, the DNA is TGCAGCGTCCCAGGGGTTGGCAATCAGCCCCAGCATTTT. Residues: CSVPGVGNQPQHF.

For the CDR3, the DNA is TGTGCCAGCAGCTTCTACAATGAGCAGTTCTTC. Translation gives CASSFYNEQFF. The chain recombines TRBV7-2 with TRBJ2-1; no clear D gene. This CDR3 has 11 amino acids. CDR1 is SGHTA and CDR2 is FQGNSA in the germline V gene. With 3 bases removed from V and 3 bases from J, the gap between germline ends came to 0 bases.

This clone appeared once. V usage is TRBV5-1 and J usage is TRBJ2-1, with D perhaps given as TRBD1 or TRBD2 (5 bases each). The CDR3 extends over 14 amino acids. V was trimmed by 4 bases and J by 8 bases, leaving 16 bases between them. Germline loops: CDR1 SGHRS, CDR2 YFSETQ. This chain's CDR3 is CASSRGWGIDEQFF. DNA for the CDR3: TGCGCCAGCAGCAGGGGTTGGGGGATAGATGAGCAGTTCTTC. Complete variable domain (other parts from reference TRBV5-1 and TRBJ2-1): KAGVTQTPRYLIKTRGQQVTLSCSPISGHRSVSWYQQTPGQGLQFLFEYFSETQRNKGNFPGRFSGRQFSNSRSEMNVSTLELGDSALYLCASSRGWGIDEQFFGPGTRLTVL.

In its sample, this clone was seen a few times. The J gene is TRBJ1-5, the V gene TRBV15; no firm D call. Germline V gene lookup returns CDR1 LNHNV and CDR2 YYDKDF (reference sequence). V lost 5 bases and J 0 bases, leaving 14 bases between the germline ends. The CDR3 spans 16 residues. The CDR3 bases are TGTGCCACCAGCCCCAAGAACGGATATAGCAATCAGCCCCAGCATTTT. It specifies CATSPKNGYSNQPQHF.

The chain is built from TRBV2 and TRBJ2-1, with D unclear. This CDR3 is built from 15 residues. Germline V gene sequence: CDR1 SNHLY, CDR2 FYNNEI. Between the trimmed V and J ends, which lost 4 bases and 0 bases, there was a span of 10 bases. The CDR3 is CASSALYGSYNEQFF. CDR3 nucleotides: TGTGCCAGCAGTGCGTTGTACGGCTCCTACAATGAGCAGTTCTTC.

This chain uses TRBV11-2 with TRBJ2-7, with D possibly TRBD1 on 6 matching bases. V was shortened by 5 bases and J by 6 bases, with 20 bases between the two germline ends. The length of the CDR3 is 15 residues. Germline CDR1 reads SGHAT; CDR2 reads FQNNGV. CDR3 loop: CASSPGTNPSSEQYF. In nucleotides, the CDR3 is TGTGCCAGCAGCCCGGGGACAAACCCTTCATCCGAGCAGTACTTC.

V gene TRBV5-1 combines with J gene TRBJ2-7; D is perhaps TRBD2 (6 bases). Deletions cut 1 base from V and 1 base from J, with 12 bases between. The CDR3 sequence is 15 residues long. CDR1 and CDR2 (germline): SGHRS, YFSETQ. CDR3: CASSLKQAGSYEQYF. CDR3 DNA sequence: TGCGCCAGCAGCTTGAAGCAGGCGGGATCCTACGAGCAGTACTTC.

This clone turned up a few times. The CDR3 DNA reads TGTGCCAGCAGCTTAAGGGTGGGGGAGGTCACTGAAGCTTTCTTT. Its translation is CASSLRVGEVTEAFF. J is TRBJ1-1 and V is TRBV7-2; D might be TRBD1 (5 bases). Germline lookup yields CDR1 SGHTA and CDR2 FQGNSA. This CDR3 comprises 15 residues. V shed 2 bases and J shed 4 bases, with 14 bases lying between them.